The entry that follows covers one TCR beta chain sequence. The sample is drawn from a study of blood T cell repertoires in COVID-19. Measured with immunoSEQ multiplex PCR; TCRdb has only the in-frame clones, and not every one. The table has 60,000 or so clones, 89% seen once. Looked up from germline, CDR1 is LGHDT and CDR2 is YNNKEL (reference sequence). J was trimmed by 4 bases and V by 6 bases; bases with no gene match: 7. The CDR3 covers 15 residues. Sequenced sample: peripheral blood. This chain links TRBV3-1 (or the pseudogene TRBV3-2) with TRBJ2-2, with 8 bases aligning to TRBD2. This clonotype originated in a woman in her fifties or sixties with active COVID-19. CDR3 region: CASRDSGASTGELFF. The DNA for the CDR3 is TGTGCCAGCAGGGATAGCGGGGCCAGCACCGGGGAGCTGTTTTTT.